The 6 T cell receptor beta chains listed next were all sequenced from one sample in a study of blood T cells in healthy people across ages. Primed by a sample-barcoded 5' primer and a J-beta primer mix, a second PCR proceeded for about 6 to 12 cycles. One entry per CDR3 protein, called by TCRdb with MiXCR from the 5' RACE reads. The table has about a million distinct CDR3 sequences, around 48% seen once. Sample: blood. The receptor source for this set is a man aged 25 to 40 in good health.

This clonotype was detected only a few times. The chain is built from TRBV12-3 or TRBV12-4 and TRBJ2-3; a weak D match, TRBD2 (6 bases). The V end was cut by 2 bases, the J end by 1 base, with 10 bases between. This CDR3 contains 15 residues. CDR3 bases: TGTGCCAGCAGTTTAACCGGGGAGGGCACAGATACGCAGTATTTT. This gives the protein CASSLTGEGTDTQYF.

The rearrangement uses TRBV21-1 and TRBJ2-7; the table names TRBD1, a call not compared with the DNA. TRBV21-1 is recorded as a pseudogene. The CDR3 contains 15 residues. DNA for the CDR3: TGTGCCAGCAGCCCCAACGGGGGGTTCACCTACGAGCAGTACTTC. Amino acid sequence: CASSPNGGFTYEQYF.

This clonotype was counted many times. A junction end diverges from the germline sequence, so it may reflect a read error. The V and J genes are TRBV4-1 and TRBJ2-7; 13 bases map to TRBD2. The CDR3 runs 15 residues. The germline gives CDR1 MGHRA, CDR2 YSYEKL. The DNA for the CDR3 is TGTGCCAGCAGCCAAGGGACTAGCGGGGCCTACGAGCAGTACTTC. The encoded protein is CASSQGTSGAYEQYF.

CDR3: CASSSGQGAGYNEQFF. In DNA, the CDR3 is TGTGCCAGCAGCTCAGGACAGGGAGCCGGCTACAATGAGCAGTTCTTC. J is TRBJ2-1 and V is TRBV7-9, with TRBD1 identical over 8 bases. The CDR3 sequence is 16 residues long. Unmatched junction bases numbered 8, after V lost 4 bases and J lost 3 bases. Germline lookup yields CDR1 SEHNR and CDR2 FQNEAQ (reference sequence).

This clonotype was counted only a few times. DNA of the CDR3: TGCAGTGCTAGAGCCCCCAGCGGGGGTCGATACAATGAGCAGTTCTTC. It yields the protein CSARAPSGGRYNEQFF. This chain joins TRBV20-1 and TRBJ2-1; 8 bases line up with TRBD2. Trimming cost V 1 base and J 4 bases; bases outside gene matches: 9. The CDR3 consists of 16 residues. CDR1 and CDR2 (germline): DFQATT, SNEGSKA (reference sequence).

The chain carries TRBV7-8 and TRBJ2-3; 9 positions match TRBD2. V trimming: 5 bases; J trimming: 6 bases; junction bases outside the gene matches: 9. The CDR3 contains 15 residues. The V gene's germline CDR1 is SGHVS and CDR2 FQNEAQ. This CDR3 is CASSHAGGSRDTQYF. Written as DNA, the CDR3 is TGTGCCAGCAGCCACGCGGGGGGGAGTAGGGATACGCAGTATTTT.